This TCR beta chain came from a study of beta chain features in type 1 diabetes. About 120 mL of blood, on average, came from one heparinised draw per donor. Every bit of the isolated RNA underwent reverse transcription, so sequencing read expressed TCRB transcripts. TCRdb keeps only in-frame clones here, not all; method: immunoSEQ multiplex PCR. The sample records 240,000 or so clones, around 20% being singletons. Broader study findings: Researchers report that Type 1 diabetes patients had moderately but significantly shorter TCRB CDR3s across all four CD4+ subsets.

A word on this clone: Its specificity is not known.

The CDR3 runs to 15 residues. The junction had 5 bases not matched to a gene; V was cut back by 3 bases and J by 7 bases. CDR1 is SGHRS, CDR2 YFSETQ, per germline. This receptor was identified in a woman between 40 and 50 years old with type 1 diabetes. The chain links TRBV5-1 to TRBJ1-6; 9 bases are a match to TRBD1. Sequenced: naive CD4+ T cells from blood. CDR3 nucleotides: TGCGCCAGCAGCTCCAGGACAGGGGACAATTCACCCCTCCACTTT. Amino acid sequence: CASSSRTGDNSPLHF.